These T cell receptor beta chains were read from a single sample in a study of post-analysis software for immune sequencing data. From the PCR reads, TCRdb called clonotypes with MiXCR, one entry per CDR3 protein. The data hold about 770,000 distinct CDR3 sequences, with around 45% observed a single time. The sample comprised blood. These receptors all stem from a girl aged 10-17 years with multiple sclerosis. Both conserved end residues are part of each CDR3. D genes are given only for firm matches. Not every row has a clone size; where given, it reads once, few, many or a size class.

d_gene	abundance	v_gene	j_gene	CDR3nt	CDR3aa
TRBD1	.	TRBV7-2	TRBJ2-3	TGTGCCAGCAGCCCGACAGGGCTCCGCACAGATACGCAGTATTTT	CASSPTGLRTDTQYF
TRBD2	few	TRBV12-3/TRBV12-4	TRBJ2-1	TGTGCCAGCAGTTTCAAGGCTAGCGGGTACAATGAGCAGTTCTTC	CASSFKASGYNEQFF
.	few	TRBV10-3	TRBJ2-7	TGTGCCACCCAGTCTGACTACGAGCAGTACTTC	CATQSDYEQYF
TRBD2	.	TRBV13	TRBJ2-7	TGTGCCAGCAGCTACCACAGCGGGGCGTCCTACGAGCAGTACTTC	CASSYHSGASYEQYF
.	.	TRBV6-5	TRBJ2-1	TGTGCCAGCAGTTATGGAGGGTCCCCCTACAATGAGCAGTTCTTC	CASSYGGSPYNEQFF
.	.	TRBV5-1	TRBJ2-1	TGCGCCAGCAGCTTGGGCGGCGGGCTAGCAGGCTACAATGAGCAGTTCTTC	CASSLGGGLAGYNEQFF
TRBD1	.	TRBV12-3/TRBV12-4	TRBJ1-5	TGTGCCAGCAGGAGACAGGGGACCCCGAATCAGCCCCAGCATTTT	CASRRQGTPNQPQHF
.	.	TRBV30	TRBJ2-1	TGTGCCTGGAAGGTAGTCGCGAATGAGCAGTTCTTC	CAWKVVANEQFF
.	many	TRBV20-1	TRBJ1-2	TGCAGTGCTAGAGATCGGGGGGGGAGGGTTGACTATGGCTACACCTTC	CSARDRGGRVDYGYTF
TRBD1	few	TRBV29-1	TRBJ2-5	TGCAGCGTTGAAAAGATCGCGACAGGGGAAGAGACCCAGTACTTC	CSVEKIATGEETQYF
.	few	TRBV11-3	TRBJ2-3	TGTGCCAGCAGAAACGACGCGACAGATACGCAGTATTTT	CASRNDATDTQYF
.	.	TRBV20-1	TRBJ2-1	TGCAGTTCACCTCCGGGACTCTCCTCCAATGAGCAGTTCTTC	CSSPPGLSSNEQFF
.	few	TRBV5-1	TRBJ2-1	TGCGCCAGCAGCTTGAGGGACGGATACAATGAGCAGTTCTTC	CASSLRDGYNEQFF
.	few	TRBV7-2	TRBJ2-5	TGTGCCAGCAGCTTCCCGCTGGGCGGGTTCCAAGAGACCCAGTACTTC	CASSFPLGGFQETQYF
TRBD2	.	TRBV7-9	TRBJ2-3	TGTGCCAGCAGCCCCCCTGTTCGGGAGGGCACAGATACGCAGTATTTT	CASSPPVREGTDTQYF
.	.	TRBV30	TRBJ2-7	TGTGCCTGGGTCCCAAGGGGGGGAGACTACGAGCAGTACTTC	CAWVPRGGDYEQYF
TRBD2	.	TRBV10-3	TRBJ2-1	TGTGCCATTTTAGCGGGGGACTACAATGAGCAGTTCTTC	CAILAGDYNEQFF
TRBD2	.	TRBV28	TRBJ2-1	TGTGCCAGCAGTTGGGTAGCGGGGTCCTACAATGAGCAGTTCTTC	CASSWVAGSYNEQFF
.	few	TRBV7-2	TRBJ2-3	TGTGCCAGCAGCTTAAGACCTACAGATACGCAGTATTTT	CASSLRPTDTQYF
.	.	TRBV29-1	TRBJ2-3	TGCAGCGTTGAATCCTCCGCCCCTGGTACGCAGTATTTT	CSVESSAPGTQYF
.	few	TRBV9	TRBJ2-1	TGTGCCAGCAGCGTAGCCCCTGGTCGGAGGTTAACTGAGCAGTTCTTC	CASSVAPGRRLTEQFF
TRBD2	.	TRBV7-2	TRBJ2-1	TGTGCCAGCAGCTTATGGAGACTAGCGGGAGGCTCGAGCTCCTACAATGAGCAGTTCTTC	CASSLWRLAGGSSSYNEQFF
.	.	TRBV10-3	TRBJ1-2	TGTGCCATCAGTGCCGACGCGACTGGCTACACCTTC	CAISADATGYTF
.	.	TRBV7-2	TRBJ2-7	TGTGCCAGCAGCCCCCCGATAGCCCCCACCTACGAGCAGTACTTC	CASSPPIAPTYEQYF
.	.	TRBV7-3	TRBJ2-3	TGTGCCAGCAGCTTAACCGCCCGGGGGGCATCAGATACGCAGTATTTT	CASSLTARGASDTQYF
.	.	TRBV27	TRBJ1-1	TGTGCCAGCAGTTATCTGGGCATGAACACTGAAGCTTTCTTT	CASSYLGMNTEAFF
TRBD1	.	TRBV5-1	TRBJ1-3	TGCGCCAGCAGCGACAGGGCTGCCACCTCTGGAAACACCATATATTTT	CASSDRAATSGNTIYF
TRBD1	once	TRBV14	TRBJ2-7	TGTGCCAGCAGCCAACCCGTTGGGCGGGACAGGGGCTACGAGCAGTACTTC	CASSQPVGRDRGYEQYF
.	.	TRBV27	TRBJ2-3	TGTGCCAACAGTCTCCTCGGGACCACCGCCGCATCGGGTACGCAGTATTTT	CANSLLGTTAASGTQYF
TRBD2	.	TRBV6-2/TRBV6-3	TRBJ2-1	TGTGCCAGCAGTTACTCTCGGGGACTAGCCAGGAACAATGAGCAGTTCTTC	CASSYSRGLARNNEQFF
.	.	TRBV20-1	TRBJ2-1	TGCAGTGCTGAGGGTGGTAGCGGCCCCTCCTACAATGAGCAGTTCTTC	CSAEGGSGPSYNEQFF
.	few	TRBV5-5	TRBJ2-1	TGTGCCAGCAGCCGCATGGGGAACTCGGGGAATGAGCAGTTCTTC	CASSRMGNSGNEQFF
.	.	TRBV7-3	TRBJ1-2	TGTGCCAGCAGCGGGGTATTGGGGGTCAGAAACTATGGCTACACCTTC	CASSGVLGVRNYGYTF
.	.	TRBV20-1	TRBJ1-2	TGCAGAGCTAGCACCACAGGGACCTATGGCTACACCTTC	CRASTTGTYGYTF
.	.	TRBV6-2/TRBV6-3	TRBJ2-1	TGTGCCAGCAGTTACGAGCGAGCCCCATCCTACAATGAGCAGTTCTTC	CASSYERAPSYNEQFF
.	few	TRBV4-3	TRBJ2-5	TGCGCCAGCAGCCAAGAGTACGGAGCTCCGGGGGTGCGAGAGACCCAGTACTTC	CASSQEYGAPGVRETQYF
TRBD2	.	TRBV2	TRBJ2-3	TGTGCCAGCAGACCCCCTAACGGACTAGCGGGACGCACAGATACGCAGTATTTT	CASRPPNGLAGRTDTQYF
TRBD2	.	TRBV5-1	TRBJ2-1	TGCGCCAGCAGCTTGGTTCCCAGCGGGAGTGGCTACAATGAGCAGTTCTTC	CASSLVPSGSGYNEQFF